The 14 T cell receptor beta chains in this list originate from one sample, sequenced in a study of cytomegalovirus exposure and HLA in healthy donors. With 60 Vbeta and 13 Jbeta primers, the PCR was carried out. Assay used: immunoSEQ multiplex PCR; TCRdb lists only in-frame clones, some missing. The data contain about 100,000 clones, roughly 79% of them singletons. Sequencing used PBMCs. Receptor source: a man aged 40-55 years in good health and CMV-seronegative.

The chain employs TRBV30 and TRBJ2-5; D might be TRBD2 (5 bases). The CDR3 length is 13 residues. The germline V gene encodes CDR1 GTSNPN and CDR2 SVGIG (reference sequence). Trimming took off 0 bases at V and 5 bases at J, with 10 bases between the two ends. In DNA form, the CDR3 reads TGTGCCTGGAGTGTAAGGCTAGCCGAGACCCAGTACTTC. The encoded protein is CAWSVRLAETQYF.

The sample holds one count of this clone. The rearrangement links TRBV7-3 to TRBJ2-3; possibly TRBD2 for D (6 bases). Looked up from germline, CDR1 is SGHTA and CDR2 is FQGTGA. V was trimmed by 6 bases and J by 0 bases, leaving 13 bases between them. The CDR3 totals 15 residues. CDR3 in amino acids: CASSRDGTSTDTQYF. The CDR3 DNA reads as TGTGCCAGCAGTCGGGACGGGACTAGCACAGATACGCAGTATTTT.

The chain is built from TRBV11-2 and TRBJ1-1, with TRBD1 as a possible D gene (6 bases). The CDR3 has 18 amino acids. The germline V gene has CDR1 SGHAT and CDR2 FQNNGV. V was clipped by 3 bases and J by 3 bases, with 23 bases between them. CDR3 bases: TGTGCCAGCAGCTTGGGGTCGGGGGGCCGGCCCCGGCACACTGAAGCTTTCTTT. Amino acid sequence: CASSLGSGGRPRHTEAFF.

The chain is built from TRBV5-4 and TRBJ2-1; 9 bases match TRBD1. The J segment lost 3 bases and the V segment lost 3 bases, leaving 7 bases of the junction unmatched. This CDR3 is built from 16 residues. The V gene's germline CDR1 is SGHNT and CDR2 YYREEE (reference sequence). This CDR3 reads CASSSLGTGIYNEQFF. The CDR3 region has the DNA TGTGCCAGCAGCTCCCTCGGGACAGGGATCTACAATGAGCAGTTCTTC. The variable domain in full, completed from reference TRBV5-4 and TRBJ2-1, reads ETGVTQSPTHLIKTRGQQVTLRCSSQSGHNTVSWYQQALGQGPQFIFQYYREEENGRGNFPPRFSGLQFPNYSSELNVNALELDDSALYLCASSSLGTGIYNEQFFGPGTRLTVL.

This clone was seen once. The chain couples TRBV30 to TRBJ2-3; unclear D gene. CDR3 size: 12 residues. Per germline, CDR1 GTSNPN and CDR2 SVGIG (reference sequence). V was trimmed by 8 bases and J by 3 bases, leaving 12 bases between them. The DNA of the CDR3 is TGTGCCCCCTCTCAGGCGACAGATACGCAGTATTTT. Translating it yields CAPSQATDTQYF.

This clone was counted between two and nine times. V usage is TRBV4-3 and J usage is TRBJ1-6; the D gene is possibly TRBD1 (5 bases). There are 15 residues in the CDR3. Germline values: CDR1 LGHNA, CDR2 YSLEER. V was cut by 4 bases and J by 7 bases, with 14 bases left in between. The CDR3 loop is CASSLGEGRNSPLHF. The CDR3 nucleotides are TGCGCCAGCAGCCTAGGGGAGGGACGCAATTCACCCCTCCACTTT.

The chain couples TRBV5-1 to TRBJ1-2; perhaps TRBD1 as D (6 bases). The V gene lost 4 bases and the J gene lost 4 bases, with 14 bases spanning the gap. In germline, CDR1 is SGHRS, CDR2 YFSETQ. The CDR3 totals 14 residues. The DNA of the CDR3 is TGCGCCAGCAGCCCCATGGACAGATTCTATGGCTACACCTTC. Amino acid sequence: CASSPMDRFYGYTF.

The CDR3 protein is CASSGQSSAYEQYF. The CDR3 DNA reads TGTGCCAGCAGCGGGCAGAGCTCGGCCTACGAGCAGTACTTC. This chain joins TRBV4-2 and TRBJ2-7; D is unresolved. Germline values: CDR1 LGHNA, CDR2 YNFKEQ. The CDR3 extends over 14 amino acids. The germline V and J ends were trimmed by 5 bases and 2 bases, with 13 bases remaining between them.

V usage is TRBV7-2 and J usage is TRBJ1-6; 7 nucleotides align to TRBD1. The CDR3 covers 18 residues. After removal of 4 bases from V and 1 base from J, the junction contained 10 bases not matched to a gene. CDR1 is SGHTA, CDR2 FQGNSA, per germline. The CDR3 DNA follows: TGTGCCAGCAGCTCCAACAGGGGATCGAGGTCCTATAATTCACCCCTCCACTTT. Its protein is CASSSNRGSRSYNSPLHF.

The chain couples TRBV7-6 to TRBJ2-2; TRBD2 matches at 7 bases. After removal of 4 bases from V and 2 bases from J, the junction contained 4 bases not matched to a gene. CDR1 is SGHVS and CDR2 is FNYEAQ in the germline V gene. The CDR3 runs 15 residues. Here the CDR3 reads CASSWGLTNTGELFF. CDR3 in DNA: TGTGCCAGCAGCTGGGGACTAACCAACACCGGGGAGCTGTTTTTT.

V and J are TRBV6-5 and TRBJ1-5; D is unresolved. Trimming cost V 5 bases and J 6 bases, with 14 bases left between them. Germline CDR1 reads MNHEY; CDR2 reads SVGAGI. The CDR3 consists of 14 residues. The CDR3 DNA follows: TGTGCCAGCAGTGGAGTCCCTGCCGGTCAGCCCCAGCATTTT. It encodes CASSGVPAGQPQHF.

This clone appeared once. This sequence joins TRBV2 and TRBJ1-5; 9 positions match TRBD1. The CDR3 runs 15 residues. CDR1 is SNHLY, CDR2 FYNNEI, per germline. V lost 6 bases to trimming and J lost 6 bases; unmatched junction nucleotides: 9. The CDR3 nucleotides are TGTGCCAGCAGGTTCGCGGGGACAGGGAGTCAGCCCCAGCATTTT. It translates to CASRFAGTGSQPQHF.

This clone turned up a few times. The rearrangement uses TRBV11-2 and TRBJ2-1; D may be TRBD2 (5 bases). This CDR3 region has 14 residues. V was trimmed by 3 bases and J by 4 bases, leaving 10 bases between them. Germline lookup yields CDR1 SGHAT and CDR2 FQNNGV. The CDR3 nucleotides read TGTGCCAGCAGCTTTGACTACCAATACAATGAGCAGTTCTTC. It encodes CASSFDYQYNEQFF.

With respect to this clone: Mismatch with germline at one junction end may stem from a read error. The same CDR3 also results from other DNA sequences found in this sample. The V and J genes are TRBV11-3 and TRBJ2-3; TRBD1 aligns across 8 bases. The CDR3 is 14 amino acids. Germline V lookup: CDR1 SGHNT, CDR2 YENEEA. CDR3 nucleotide sequence: TGTGCCAGCAGCACAGGGGGAAGCACAGACACGCAGTATTTT. Residues: CASSTGGSTDTQYF.